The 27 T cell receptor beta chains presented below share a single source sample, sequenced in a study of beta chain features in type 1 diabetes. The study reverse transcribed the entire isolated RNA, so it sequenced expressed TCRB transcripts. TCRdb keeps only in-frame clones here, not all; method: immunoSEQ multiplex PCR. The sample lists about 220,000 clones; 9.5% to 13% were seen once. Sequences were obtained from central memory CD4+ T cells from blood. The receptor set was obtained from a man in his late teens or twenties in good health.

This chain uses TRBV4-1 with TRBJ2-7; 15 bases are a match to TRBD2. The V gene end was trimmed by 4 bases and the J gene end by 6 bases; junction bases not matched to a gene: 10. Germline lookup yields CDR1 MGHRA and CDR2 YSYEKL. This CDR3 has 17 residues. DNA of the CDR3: TGCGCCAGCAGCCGGGGACTAGCGGGAGGACCGTTGGGCGAGCAGTACTTC. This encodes CASSRGLAGGPLGEQYF.

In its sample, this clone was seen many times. CDR3 in amino acids: CASSSHPLAGGPTEQYF. For the CDR3, the DNA is TGTGCCAGCAGCTCGCACCCCCTAGCGGGAGGGCCTACCGAGCAGTACTTC. This chain links TRBV7-3 with TRBJ2-7; 12 positions agree with TRBD2. Trimming took 4 bases from V and 6 from J; bases not matched to a gene: 13. Looked up from germline, CDR1 is SGHTA and CDR2 is FQGTGA. The CDR3 extends over 17 amino acids. Drawing the rest from reference TRBV7-3 and TRBJ2-7, the complete variable domain is GAGVSQTPSNKVTEKGKYVELRCDPISGHTALYWYRQSLGQGPEFLIYFQGTGAADDSGLPNDRFFAVRPEGSVSTLKIQRTERGDSAVYLCASSSHPLAGGPTEQYFGPGTRLTVT.

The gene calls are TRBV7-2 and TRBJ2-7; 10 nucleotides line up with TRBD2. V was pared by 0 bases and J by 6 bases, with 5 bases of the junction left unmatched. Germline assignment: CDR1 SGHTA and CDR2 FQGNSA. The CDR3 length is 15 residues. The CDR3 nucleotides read TGTGCCAGCAGCTTAGCGCTAGCGGGAGTCTCCGAGCAGTACTTC. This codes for CASSLALAGVSEQYF.

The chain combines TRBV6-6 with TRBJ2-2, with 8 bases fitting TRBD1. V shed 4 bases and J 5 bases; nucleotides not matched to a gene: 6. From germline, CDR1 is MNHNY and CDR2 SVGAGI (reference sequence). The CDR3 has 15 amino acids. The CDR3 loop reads CASSSRGLGTGELFF. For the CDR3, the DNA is TGTGCCAGCAGTTCCAGGGGGCTAGGTACCGGGGAGCTGTTTTTT.

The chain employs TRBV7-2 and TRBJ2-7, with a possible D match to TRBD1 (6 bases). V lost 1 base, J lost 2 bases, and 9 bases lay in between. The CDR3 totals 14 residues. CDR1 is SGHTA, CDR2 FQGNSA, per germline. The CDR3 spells CASSLDRVTYEQYF. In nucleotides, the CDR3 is TGTGCCAGCAGCTTAGACAGGGTCACCTACGAGCAGTACTTC.

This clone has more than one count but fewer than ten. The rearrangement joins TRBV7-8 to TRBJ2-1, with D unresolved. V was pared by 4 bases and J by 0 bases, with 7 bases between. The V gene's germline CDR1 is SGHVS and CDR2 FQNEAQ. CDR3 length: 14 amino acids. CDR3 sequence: CASSSLSSYNEQFF. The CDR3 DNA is TGTGCCAGCAGCTCTCTTTCCTCCTACAATGAGCAGTTCTTC.

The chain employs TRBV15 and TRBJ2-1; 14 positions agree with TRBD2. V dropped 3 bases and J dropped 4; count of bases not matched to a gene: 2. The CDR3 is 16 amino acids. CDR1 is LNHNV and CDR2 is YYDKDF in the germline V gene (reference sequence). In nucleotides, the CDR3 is TGTGCCACCAGCAGGGGGACTAGCGGGAGTTACAATGAGCAGTTCTTC. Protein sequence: CATSRGTSGSYNEQFF.

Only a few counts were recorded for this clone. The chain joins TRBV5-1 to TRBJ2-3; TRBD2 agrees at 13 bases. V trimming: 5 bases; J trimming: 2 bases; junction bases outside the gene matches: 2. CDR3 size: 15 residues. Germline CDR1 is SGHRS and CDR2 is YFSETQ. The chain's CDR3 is CASRGLAGDTDTQYF. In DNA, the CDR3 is TGCGCCAGCAGAGGACTAGCGGGGGACACAGATACGCAGTATTTT. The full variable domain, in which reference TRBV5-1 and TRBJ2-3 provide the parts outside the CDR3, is KAGVTQTPRYLIKTRGQQVTLSCSPISGHRSVSWYQQTPGQGLQFLFEYFSETQRNKGNFPGRFSGRQFSNSRSEMNVSTLELGDSALYLCASRGLAGDTDTQYFGPGTRLTVL.

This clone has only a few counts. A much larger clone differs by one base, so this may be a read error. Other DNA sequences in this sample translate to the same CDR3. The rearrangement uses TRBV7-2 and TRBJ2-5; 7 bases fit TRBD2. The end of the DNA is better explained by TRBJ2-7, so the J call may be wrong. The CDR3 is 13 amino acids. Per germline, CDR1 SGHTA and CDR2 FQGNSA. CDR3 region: CASSFWGGHEQYF. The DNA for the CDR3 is TGTGCCAGCAGCTTTTGGGGGGGTCACGAGCAGTACTTC.

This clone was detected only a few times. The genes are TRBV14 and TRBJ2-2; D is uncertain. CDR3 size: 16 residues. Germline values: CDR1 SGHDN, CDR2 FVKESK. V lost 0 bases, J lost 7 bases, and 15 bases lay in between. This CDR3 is CASSQDLSSLHGELFF. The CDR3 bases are TGTGCCAGCAGCCAAGATCTATCCAGCCTGCACGGGGAGCTGTTTTTT.

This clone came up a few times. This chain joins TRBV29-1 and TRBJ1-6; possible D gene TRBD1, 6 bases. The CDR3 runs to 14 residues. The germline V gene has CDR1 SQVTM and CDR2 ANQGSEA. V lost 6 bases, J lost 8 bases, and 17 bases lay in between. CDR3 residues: CSVATGREDSPLHF. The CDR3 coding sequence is TGCAGCGTGGCGACAGGCAGGGAGGATTCACCCCTCCACTTT.

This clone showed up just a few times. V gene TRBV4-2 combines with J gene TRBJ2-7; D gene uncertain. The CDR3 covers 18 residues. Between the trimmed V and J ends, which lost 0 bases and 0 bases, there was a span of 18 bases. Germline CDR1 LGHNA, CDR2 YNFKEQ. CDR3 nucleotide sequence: TGTGCCAGCAGCCAAGAAGGGTGGTCTGAGGAGAGCTCCTACGAGCAGTACTTC. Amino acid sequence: CASSQEGWSEESSYEQYF.

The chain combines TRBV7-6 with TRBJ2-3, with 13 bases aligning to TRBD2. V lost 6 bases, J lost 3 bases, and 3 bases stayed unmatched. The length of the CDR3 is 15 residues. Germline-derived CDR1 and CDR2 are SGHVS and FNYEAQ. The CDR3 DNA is TGTGCCAGCAGGGGGACTAGCGGGACGACAGATACGCAGTATTTT. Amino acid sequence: CASRGTSGTTDTQYF.

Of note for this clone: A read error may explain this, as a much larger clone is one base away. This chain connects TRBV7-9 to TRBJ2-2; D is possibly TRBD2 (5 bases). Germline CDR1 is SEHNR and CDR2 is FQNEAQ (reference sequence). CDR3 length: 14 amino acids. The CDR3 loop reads CASSLIAYTGELVF. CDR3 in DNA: TGTGCCAGCAGCTTAATCGCCTACACCGGGGAGCTGGTTTTT. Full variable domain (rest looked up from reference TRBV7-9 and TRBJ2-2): DTGVSQNPRHKITKRGQNVTFRCDPISEHNRLYWYRQTLGQGPEFLTYFQNEAQLEKSRLLSDRFSAERPKGSFSTLEIQRTEQGDSAMYLCASSLIAYTGELVFGEGSRLTVL.

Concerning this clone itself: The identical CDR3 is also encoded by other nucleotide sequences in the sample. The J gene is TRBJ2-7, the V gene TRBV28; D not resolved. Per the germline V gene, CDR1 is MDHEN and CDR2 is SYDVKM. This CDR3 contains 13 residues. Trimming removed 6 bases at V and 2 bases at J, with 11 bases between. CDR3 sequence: CASSPRPTYEQYF. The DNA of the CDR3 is TGTGCCAGCAGCCCCAGACCAACCTACGAGCAGTACTTC.

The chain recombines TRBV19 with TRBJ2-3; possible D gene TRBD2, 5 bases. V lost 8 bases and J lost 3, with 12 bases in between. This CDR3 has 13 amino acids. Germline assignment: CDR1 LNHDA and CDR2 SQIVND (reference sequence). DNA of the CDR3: TGTGCCAGTCGGCCCAGAGGGACAGATACGCAGTATTTT. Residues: CASRPRGTDTQYF. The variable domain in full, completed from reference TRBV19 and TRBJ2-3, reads DGGITQSPKYLFRKEGQNVTLSCEQNLNHDAMYWYRQDPGQGLRLIYYSQIVNDFQKGDIAEGYSVSREKKESFPLTVTSAQKNPTAFYLCASRPRGTDTQYFGPGTRLTVL.

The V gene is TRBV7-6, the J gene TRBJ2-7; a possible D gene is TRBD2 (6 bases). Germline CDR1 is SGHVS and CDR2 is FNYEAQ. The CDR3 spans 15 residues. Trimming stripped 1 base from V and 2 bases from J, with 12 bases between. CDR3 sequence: CASSLVGSGTYEQYF. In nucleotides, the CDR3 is TGTGCCAGCAGCTTAGTCGGGAGCGGAACCTACGAGCAGTACTTC. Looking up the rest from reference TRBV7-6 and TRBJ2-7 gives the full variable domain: GAGVSQSPRYKVTKRGQDVALRCDPISGHVSLYWYRQALGQGPEFLTYFNYEAQQDKSGLPNDRFSAERPEGSISTLTIQRTEQRDSAMYRCASSLVGSGTYEQYFGPGTRLTVT.

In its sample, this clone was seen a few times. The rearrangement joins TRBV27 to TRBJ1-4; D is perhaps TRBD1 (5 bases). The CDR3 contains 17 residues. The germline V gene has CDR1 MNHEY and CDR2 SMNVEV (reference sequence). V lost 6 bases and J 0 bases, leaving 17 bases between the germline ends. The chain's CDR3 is CASRDDSDLSTNEKLFF. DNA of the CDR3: TGTGCCAGCAGGGATGACAGTGACCTTTCAACTAATGAAAAACTGTTTTTT.

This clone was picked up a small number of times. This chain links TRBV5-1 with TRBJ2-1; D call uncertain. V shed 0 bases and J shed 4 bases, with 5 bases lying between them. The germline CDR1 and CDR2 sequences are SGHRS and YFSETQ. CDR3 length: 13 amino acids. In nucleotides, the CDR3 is TGCGCCAGCAGCTTGGACTTATACAATGAGCAGTTCTTC. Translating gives CASSLDLYNEQFF.

The CDR3 spells CASSAALVSFEQFF. CDR3 coding DNA: TGTGCCAGCAGTGCCGCTCTAGTAAGCTTTGAGCAGTTCTTC. The chain couples TRBV6-1 to TRBJ2-1; unclear D gene. Trimming shortened V by 4 bases and J by 9 bases, and 16 bases separated the two germline ends. CDR1 is MNHNS and CDR2 is SASEGT in the germline V gene. The CDR3 consists of 14 residues.

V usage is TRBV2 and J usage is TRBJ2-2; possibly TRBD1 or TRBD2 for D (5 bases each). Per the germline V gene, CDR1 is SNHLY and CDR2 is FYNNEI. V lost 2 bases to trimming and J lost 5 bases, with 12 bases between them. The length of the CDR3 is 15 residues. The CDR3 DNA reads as TGTGCCAGCAGTGAACAGGGAGTCGGGACCGGGGAGCTGTTTTTT. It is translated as CASSEQGVGTGELFF.

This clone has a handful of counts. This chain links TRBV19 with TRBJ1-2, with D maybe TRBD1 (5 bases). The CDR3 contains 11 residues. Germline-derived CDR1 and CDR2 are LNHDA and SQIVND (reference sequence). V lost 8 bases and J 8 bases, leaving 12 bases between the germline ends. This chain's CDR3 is CASSSGKGYTF. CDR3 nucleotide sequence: TGTGCCAGTTCCTCAGGGAAAGGCTACACCTTC. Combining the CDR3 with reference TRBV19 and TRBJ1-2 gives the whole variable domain DGGITQSPKYLFRKEGQNVTLSCEQNLNHDAMYWYRQDPGQGLRLIYYSQIVNDFQKGDIAEGYSVSREKKESFPLTVTSAQKNPTAFYLCASSSGKGYTFGSGTRLTVV.

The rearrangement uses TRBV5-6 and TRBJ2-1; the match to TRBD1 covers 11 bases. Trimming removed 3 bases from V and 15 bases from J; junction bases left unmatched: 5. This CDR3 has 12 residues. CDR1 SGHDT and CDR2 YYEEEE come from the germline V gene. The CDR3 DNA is TGTGCCAGCAGCTGGGACAGGGGGGCTCCGTTCTTC. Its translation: CASSWDRGAPFF.

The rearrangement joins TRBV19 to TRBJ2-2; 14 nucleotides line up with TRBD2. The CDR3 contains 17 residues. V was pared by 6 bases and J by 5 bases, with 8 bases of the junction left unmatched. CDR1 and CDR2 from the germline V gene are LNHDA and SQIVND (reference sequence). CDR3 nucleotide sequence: TGTGCCAGTAGCAGGAGACTAGCGGGAGGGGGAACCGGGGAGCTGTTTTTT. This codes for CASSRRLAGGGTGELFF.

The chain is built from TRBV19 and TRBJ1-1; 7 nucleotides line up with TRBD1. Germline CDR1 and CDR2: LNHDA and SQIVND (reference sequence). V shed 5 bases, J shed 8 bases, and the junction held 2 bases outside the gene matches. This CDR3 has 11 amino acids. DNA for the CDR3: TGTGCCAGTAGTGGGACAGTCGAAGCTTTCTTT. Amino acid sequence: CASSGTVEAFF.

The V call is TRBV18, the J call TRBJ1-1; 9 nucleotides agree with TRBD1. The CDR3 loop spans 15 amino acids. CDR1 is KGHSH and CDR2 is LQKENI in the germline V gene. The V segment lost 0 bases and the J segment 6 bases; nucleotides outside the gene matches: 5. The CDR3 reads CASSPPTGGSAEAFF. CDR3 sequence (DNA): TGTGCCAGCTCACCACCGACAGGGGGAAGCGCTGAAGCTTTCTTT. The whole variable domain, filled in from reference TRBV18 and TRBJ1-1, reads NAGVMQNPRHLVRRRGQEARLRCSPMKGHSHVYWYRQLPEEGLKFMVYLQKENIIDESGMPKERFSAEFPKEGPSILRIQQVVRGDSAAYFCASSPPTGGSAEAFFGQGTRLTVV.

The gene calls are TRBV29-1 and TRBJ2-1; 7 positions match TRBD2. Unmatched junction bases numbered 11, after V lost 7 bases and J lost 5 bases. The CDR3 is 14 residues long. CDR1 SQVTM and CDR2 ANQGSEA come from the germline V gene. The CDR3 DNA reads TGCAGCGCCCGGGGGGACCCGGGCGACAATGAGCAGTTCTTC. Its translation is CSARGDPGDNEQFF.